The rows below give T cell receptor beta chains drawn from one sample of a study of blood T cells in healthy people across ages. TCRdb recomputed calls from the 5' RACE reads with MiXCR, one row per CDR3 protein. The data show roughly 1 million distinct CDR3 sequences, 20% to 25% seen once. A further study also used this sample, focusing on T cells of mothers and their children.

The sequenced sample was blood. These receptors were taken from a girl aged 2 to 9 in good health. CDR3s include the opening cysteine and the closing phenylalanine or tryptophan. A D gene is named only where the DNA matches it firmly. Clone size is given for some rows only: seen once, a few or many times, or a class if the clone is expanded.

V gene	J gene	clone size	D gene	CDR3 DNA	CDR3 protein
TRBV7-2	TRBJ2-7	once	NA	TGTGCCAGCAGCTTAGCTGCAGGGGCTTTAGAGCAGTACTTC	CASSLAAGALEQYF
TRBV29-1	TRBJ2-5	few	NA	TGCAGCGTTACTAACACCCTTGCAGTAGAGACCCAGTACTTC	CSVTNTLAVETQYF
TRBV12-3/TRBV12-4	TRBJ2-3	NA	TRBD2	TGCGCCAGCAGGTCACTAGCGGGGGGGCCTCATACGCAGTATTTT	CASRSLAGGPHTQYF
TRBV24-1	TRBJ2-1	few	TRBD2	TGTGCCACCAGTTATGGTAGCGGGATTGGGGGTGAGCAGTTCTTC	CATSYGSGIGGEQFF
TRBV11-3	TRBJ2-3	NA	NA	TGTGCCAGCACAAGTAGGGAGGGGGGCACAGATACGCAGTATTTT	CASTSREGGTDTQYF
TRBV4-1	TRBJ2-5	NA	TRBD2	TGCGCCAGCAGACGACTAGCGGGAGAGGAGACCCAGTACTTC	CASRRLAGEETQYF
TRBV12-3/TRBV12-4	TRBJ2-1	few	TRBD2	TGTGCCAGCAGTTCCTTCTCTGGGACTAGCGGGAGTCGTTTGAGGTACTTC	CASSSFSGTSGSRLRYF
TRBV7-2	TRBJ2-5	few	NA	TGTGCCAGCACCCCCCCTCGGCAGAGTCTGGGGACCCAGTACTTC	CASTPPRQSLGTQYF
TRBV6-5	TRBJ2-7	few	TRBD1	TGTGCCAGCAGTTACTCGGGGACAGGGGGCTTCGAGCAGTACTTC	CASSYSGTGGFEQYF
TRBV13	TRBJ1-5	NA	TRBD1	TGTGCCAGCAGCCCCGACAGGGGTCGGCGGCCCCAGCATTTT	CASSPDRGRRPQHF
TRBV4-3	TRBJ2-2	NA	NA	TGCGCCAGCAGCCAAGGAGGGTTTTTAAACACCGGGGAGCTGTTTTTT	CASSQGGFLNTGELFF
TRBV4-3	TRBJ1-1	NA	NA	TGCGCCAGCAGCCAGCTACAGGACACTGAAGCTTTCTTT	CASSQLQDTEAFF
TRBV2	TRBJ2-3	NA	NA	TGTGCCAGCAGACTCCGATACGCTAGCACAGATACGCAGTATTTT	CASRLRYASTDTQYF
TRBV7-3	TRBJ2-2	few	NA	TGTGCCAGCAGCTTAACTACGGGCGCGAACACCGGGGAGCTGTTTTTT	CASSLTTGANTGELFF
TRBV4-2	TRBJ2-2	NA	NA	TGTGCCAGCAGCCGACCGGACGACACCGGGGAGCTGTTTTTT	CASSRPDDTGELFF
TRBV29-1	TRBJ1-2	NA	NA	TGCAGCGTTGAACGACTCCGGGGCTATGGCTACACCTTC	CSVERLRGYGYTF
TRBV27	TRBJ2-1	NA	NA	TGTGCCAGCAGTTTATCGGGGCCTCGGTGGGAGAGCAATGAGCAGTTCTTC	CASSLSGPRWESNEQFF
TRBV7-9	TRBJ1-1	NA	NA	TGTGCCAGCAGTCCCCGTGAGGGGAACACTGAAGCTTTCTTT	CASSPREGNTEAFF
TRBV5-1	TRBJ2-1	NA	NA	TGCGCCAGCAGCTTGAAGGGGGATCTACTCTTC	CASSLKGDLLF
TRBV29-1	TRBJ2-1	few	NA	TGCAGCGTTGTTGTAGGGACCGGTGAGCAGTTCTTC	CSVVVGTGEQFF
TRBV20-1	TRBJ2-1	NA	NA	TGCAGTGCTAGAGATCTGCAGGGGCCCCACAATGAGCAGTTCTTC	CSARDLQGPHNEQFF
TRBV13	TRBJ1-1	NA	NA	TGTGCCAGCAGCTTTCATGAGACAGGTTCCGAAGCTTTCTTT	CASSFHETGSEAFF
TRBV29-1	TRBJ1-3	few	NA	TGCAGCGTTGAAGACAGAACTGGGGACACCATATATTTT	CSVEDRTGDTIYF
TRBV4-1	TRBJ1-1	NA	NA	TGCGCCAGCAGCCAAGATTTGAGGACTGAAGCTTTCTTT	CASSQDLRTEAFF
TRBV27	TRBJ2-1	NA	NA	TGTGCCAGCAGTTTAAAAACGGACCCACAAATCTTGGATGAGCAGTTCTTC	CASSLKTDPQILDEQFF
TRBV10-3	TRBJ2-3	NA	TRBD1	TGTGCCATCAGTGAGGGCCAGGGGGTAACAGATACGCAGTATTTT	CAISEGQGVTDTQYF
TRBV7-9	TRBJ1-5	NA	TRBD1	TGTGCCAGCAGGGCGGGACAGAGCAATCAGCCCCAGCATTTT	CASRAGQSNQPQHF
TRBV20-1	TRBJ2-5	NA	NA	TGCAGTGCTCCACAGGGTCAAGAGACCCAGTACTTC	CSAPQGQETQYF
TRBV7-3	TRBJ2-3	NA	NA	TGTGCCAGCAGCTCAGGTAGCGGAGCAGATACGCAGTATTTT	CASSSGSGADTQYF
TRBV29-1	TRBJ1-2	NA	NA	TGCAGCGTCACCGAGGGTAGGGACTATGGCTACACCTTC	CSVTEGRDYGYTF
TRBV27	TRBJ2-1	few	TRBD1	TGTGCCAGCAGTGACAGGGGGGGATCCTACAATGAGCAGTTCTTC	CASSDRGGSYNEQFF
TRBV9	TRBJ2-3	many	TRBD2	TGTGCCAGCAGCGTAACGGAGGCGGGAGCCACAGATACGCAGTATTTT	CASSVTEAGATDTQYF
TRBV5-1	TRBJ2-3	few	NA	TGCGCCAGCAGCTCAACACTCACAGATACGCAGTATTTT	CASSSTLTDTQYF
TRBV28	TRBJ1-1	few	NA	TGTGCCAGCAGTTTATGGACGACAGGTCTGGCTGAAGCTTTCTTT	CASSLWTTGLAEAFF
TRBV12-3/TRBV12-4	TRBJ2-3	NA	TRBD2	TGTGCCAGCAGCCGGACTAGCGGGGGGGCTAGTGGGAGCACAGATACGCAGTATTTT	CASSRTSGGASGSTDTQYF
TRBV20-1	TRBJ1-2	NA	TRBD1	TGCGGTGCCAGACAGGGGGCGGGAGGCTACACCTTC	CGARQGAGGYTF
TRBV4-2	TRBJ2-7	NA	NA	TGTGCCAGCAGCCAAGCCTTGGACTACGAGCAGTACTTC	CASSQALDYEQYF
TRBV7-2	TRBJ2-5	few	NA	TGTGCCAGCAGCTTTTCGGGATACCAAGAGACCCAGTACTTC	CASSFSGYQETQYF
TRBV20-1	TRBJ2-1	few	TRBD2	TGCAGTGCTAGAGCGGCTAGCGGCTACAATGAGCAGTTCTTC	CSARAASGYNEQFF
TRBV5-1	TRBJ2-3	few	NA	TGCGCCAGCGGAGGGCAGGGGATGGAAACAGATACGCAGTATTTT	CASGGQGMETDTQYF
TRBV20-1	TRBJ2-3	few	TRBD1	TGCAGTGCTAGTAGTAGGGACAGGGGAGTCACAGATACGCAGTATTTT	CSASSRDRGVTDTQYF
TRBV5-5	TRBJ1-5	NA	NA	TGTGCCAGCAGCTTAACTCCGAAGCCCCAGCATTTT	CASSLTPKPQHF
TRBV7-9	TRBJ1-1	few	TRBD1	TGTGCCAGCAGACGGACAGGGGGCCATACACCCCCAGGCGACACTGAAGCTTTCTTT	CASRRTGGHTPPGDTEAFF
TRBV29-1	TRBJ2-5	few	NA	TGCAGCGTAACCCTAGGCGGGGAGACCCAGTACTTC	CSVTLGGETQYF
TRBV11-2	TRBJ2-1	NA	TRBD2	TGTGCCAGCAGCCAAGGTCCTAGCGGGAGTTCCGAGTTCTTC	CASSQGPSGSSEFF
TRBV2	TRBJ1-1	few	NA	TGTGCCAGCAGTACTACAAACACTGAAGCTTTCTTT	CASSTTNTEAFF
TRBV6-1	TRBJ1-3	few	NA	TGTGCCAGCAGTGAAGTCTACTCTGGAAACACCATATATTTT	CASSEVYSGNTIYF
TRBV29-1	TRBJ2-1	few	TRBD2	TGCAGCGTTGGTCTCCTAGCGGGTTACAATGAGCAGTTCTTC	CSVGLLAGYNEQFF
TRBV10-3	TRBJ2-5	few	TRBD1	TGTGCCATCAGTGATGTGGGGACAGGGGCACAAGAGACCCAGTACTTC	CAISDVGTGAQETQYF
TRBV29-1	TRBJ2-5	few	TRBD2	TGCAGCGTTGGACTAGCGGCCAACCGAGGGGAGACCCAGTACTTC	CSVGLAANRGETQYF
TRBV12-3/TRBV12-4	TRBJ2-1	NA	TRBD2	TGTGCCGGCAGCCGAGCGGGGGGCTACAATGAGCAGTTCTTC	CAGSRAGGYNEQFF
TRBV20-1	TRBJ2-7	NA	NA	TGCAGTGCTAGAGATGATTTGGGTTTCAGCTCCTACGAGCAGTACTTC	CSARDDLGFSSYEQYF
TRBV5-1	TRBJ2-7	NA	NA	TGCGCCAGCAGACCTCAGGGTTCCTACGAGCAGTACTTC	CASRPQGSYEQYF
TRBV27	TRBJ2-5	NA	TRBD2	TGTGCCAGCAGTTTCAAGAGCGGGGCCCTCGGAGTGGAGACCCAGTACTTC	CASSFKSGALGVETQYF
TRBV6-5	TRBJ1-1	NA	NA	TGTGCCAGCAGTTACGAGGGGAGGGCTTTCTTT	CASSYEGRAFF
TRBV28	TRBJ2-7	few	NA	TGTGCCAGCAGTTTAAAACCTGAAATCAGCTCCTACGAGCAGTACTTC	CASSLKPEISSYEQYF
TRBV29-1	TRBJ2-1	NA	NA	TGCAGCGTTCCCCCCCTGGGGGGATTGGATAGTGAGCAGTTCTTC	CSVPPLGGLDSEQFF
TRBV27	TRBJ2-7	NA	NA	TGTGCCAGCAGTTTAATCCGCGTAGGGACCGTCGAGCAGTACTTC	CASSLIRVGTVEQYF